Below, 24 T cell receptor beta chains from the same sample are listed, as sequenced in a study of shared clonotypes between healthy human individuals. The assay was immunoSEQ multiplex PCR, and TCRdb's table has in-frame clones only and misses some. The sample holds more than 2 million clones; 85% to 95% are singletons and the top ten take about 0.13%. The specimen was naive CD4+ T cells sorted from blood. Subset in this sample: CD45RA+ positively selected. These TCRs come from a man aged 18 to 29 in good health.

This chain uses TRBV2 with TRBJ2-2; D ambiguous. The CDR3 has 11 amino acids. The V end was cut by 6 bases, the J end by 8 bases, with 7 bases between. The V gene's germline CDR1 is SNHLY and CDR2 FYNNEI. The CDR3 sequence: CASRVQGELFF. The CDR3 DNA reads TGTGCCAGCAGAGTACAAGGGGAGCTGTTTTTT.

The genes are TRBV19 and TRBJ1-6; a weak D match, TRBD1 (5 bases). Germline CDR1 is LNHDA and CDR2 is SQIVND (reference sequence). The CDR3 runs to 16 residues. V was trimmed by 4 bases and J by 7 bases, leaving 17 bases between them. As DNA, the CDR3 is TGTGCCAGTAGTAAGGGGACGCCGGAACCCAATTCACCCCTCCACTTT. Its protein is CASSKGTPEPNSPLHF.

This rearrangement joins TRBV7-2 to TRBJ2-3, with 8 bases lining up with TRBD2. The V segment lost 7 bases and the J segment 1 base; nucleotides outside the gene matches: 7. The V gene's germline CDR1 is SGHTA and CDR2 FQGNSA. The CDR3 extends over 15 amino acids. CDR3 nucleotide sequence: TGTGCCAGCACCTCCCGGGGGGGAGGCACAGATACGCAGTATTTT. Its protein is CASTSRGGGTDTQYF.

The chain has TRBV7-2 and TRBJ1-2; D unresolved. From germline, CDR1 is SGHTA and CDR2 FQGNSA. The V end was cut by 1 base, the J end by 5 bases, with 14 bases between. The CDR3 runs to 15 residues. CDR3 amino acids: CASSLDRVGPYGYTF. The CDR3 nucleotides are TGTGCCAGCAGCTTAGACCGGGTGGGCCCTTATGGCTACACCTTC.

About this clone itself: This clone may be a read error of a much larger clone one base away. The CDR3 sequence is CAWSRSKASYNPPLHF. CDR3 DNA: TGTGCCTGGAGTCGATCCAAGGCCTCCTATAATCCACCCCTCCACTTT. This chain uses TRBV30 with TRBJ1-6; D unclear. From germline, CDR1 is GTSNPN and CDR2 SVGIG (reference sequence). This CDR3 comprises 16 residues.

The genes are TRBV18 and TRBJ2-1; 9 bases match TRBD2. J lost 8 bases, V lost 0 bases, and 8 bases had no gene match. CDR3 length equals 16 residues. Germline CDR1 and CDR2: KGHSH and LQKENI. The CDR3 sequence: CASSPPSIAGDHEQFF. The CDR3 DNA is TGTGCCAGCTCACCACCATCGATAGCGGGAGATCATGAGCAGTTCTTC.

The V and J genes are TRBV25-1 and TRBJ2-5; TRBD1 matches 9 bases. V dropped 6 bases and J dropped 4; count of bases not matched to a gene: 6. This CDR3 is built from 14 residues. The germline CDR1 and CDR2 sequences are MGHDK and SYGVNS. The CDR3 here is CASRGQGRGETQYF. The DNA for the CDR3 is TGTGCCAGCAGGGGACAGGGACGAGGAGAGACCCAGTACTTC. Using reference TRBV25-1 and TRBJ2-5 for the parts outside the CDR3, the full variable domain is EADIYQTPRYLVIGTGKKITLECSQTMGHDKMYWYQQDPGMELHLIHYSYGVNSTEKGDLSSESTVSRIRTEHFPLTLESARPSHTSQYLCASRGQGRGETQYFGPGTRLLVL.

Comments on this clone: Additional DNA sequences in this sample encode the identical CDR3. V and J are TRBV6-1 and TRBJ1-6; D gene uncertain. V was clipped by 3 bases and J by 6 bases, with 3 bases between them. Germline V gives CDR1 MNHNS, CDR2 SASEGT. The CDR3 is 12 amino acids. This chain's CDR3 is CASSDGNSPLHF. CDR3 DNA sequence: TGTGCCAGCAGTGATGGTAATTCACCCCTCCACTTT.

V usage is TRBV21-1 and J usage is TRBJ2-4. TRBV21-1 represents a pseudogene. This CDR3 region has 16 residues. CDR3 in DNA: TGTGCCAGCAGCACGGACCCTACTTTAGCCAAAAACATTCAGTACTTC. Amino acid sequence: CASSTDPTLAKNIQYF.

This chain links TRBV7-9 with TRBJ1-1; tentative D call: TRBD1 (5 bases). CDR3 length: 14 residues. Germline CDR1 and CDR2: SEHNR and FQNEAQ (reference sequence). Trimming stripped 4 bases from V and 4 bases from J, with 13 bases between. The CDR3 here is CASSSQAVGTEAFF. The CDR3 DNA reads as TGTGCCAGCAGCTCACAGGCTGTCGGCACTGAAGCTTTCTTT.

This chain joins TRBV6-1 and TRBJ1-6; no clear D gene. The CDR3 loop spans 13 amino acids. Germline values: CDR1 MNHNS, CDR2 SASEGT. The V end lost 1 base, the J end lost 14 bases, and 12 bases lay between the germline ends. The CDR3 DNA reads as TGTGCCAGCAGTGAAGGGCCCCAAGTGGCCCTCCACTTT. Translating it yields CASSEGPQVALHF.

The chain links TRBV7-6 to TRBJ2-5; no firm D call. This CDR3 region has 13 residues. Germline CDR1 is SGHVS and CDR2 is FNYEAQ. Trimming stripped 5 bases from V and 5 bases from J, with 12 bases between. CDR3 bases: TGTGCCAGCAGCATGGGCCTTTGGGAGACCCAGTACTTC. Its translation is CASSMGLWETQYF. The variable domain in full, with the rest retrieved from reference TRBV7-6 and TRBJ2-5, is GAGVSQSPRYKVTKRGQDVALRCDPISGHVSLYWYRQALGQGPEFLTYFNYEAQQDKSGLPNDRFSAERPEGSISTLTIQRTEQRDSAMYRCASSMGLWETQYFGPGTRLLVL.

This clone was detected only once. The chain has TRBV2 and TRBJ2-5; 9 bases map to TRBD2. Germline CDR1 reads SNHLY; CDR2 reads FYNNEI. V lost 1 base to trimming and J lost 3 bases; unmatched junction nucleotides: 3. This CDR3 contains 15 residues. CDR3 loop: CASSEGAGGKETQYF. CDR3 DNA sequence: TGTGCCAGCAGTGAAGGAGCGGGGGGTAAAGAGACCCAGTACTTC.

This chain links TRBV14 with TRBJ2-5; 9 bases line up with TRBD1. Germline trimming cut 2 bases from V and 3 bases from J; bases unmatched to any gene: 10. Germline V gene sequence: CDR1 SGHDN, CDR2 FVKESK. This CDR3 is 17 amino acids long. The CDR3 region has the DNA TGTGCCAGCAGCCAACAGTTCGGGACAGGGCCGAAAGAGACCCAGTACTTC. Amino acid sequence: CASSQQFGTGPKETQYF.

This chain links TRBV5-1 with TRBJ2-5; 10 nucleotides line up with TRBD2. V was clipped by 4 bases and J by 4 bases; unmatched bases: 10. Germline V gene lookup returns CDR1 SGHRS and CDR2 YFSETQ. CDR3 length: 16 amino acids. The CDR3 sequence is CASSPGTSAGRETQYF. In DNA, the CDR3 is TGCGCCAGCAGCCCCGGGACTAGCGCTGGACGAGAGACCCAGTACTTC.

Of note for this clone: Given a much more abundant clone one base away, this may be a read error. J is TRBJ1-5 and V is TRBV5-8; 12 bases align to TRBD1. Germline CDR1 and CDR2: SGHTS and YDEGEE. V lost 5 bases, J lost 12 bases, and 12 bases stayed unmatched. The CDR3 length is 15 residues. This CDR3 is CASSRGTGGSELQHF. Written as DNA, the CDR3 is TGTGCCAGCAGTCGCGGGACAGGGGGCTCTGAGCTCCAGCATTTT.

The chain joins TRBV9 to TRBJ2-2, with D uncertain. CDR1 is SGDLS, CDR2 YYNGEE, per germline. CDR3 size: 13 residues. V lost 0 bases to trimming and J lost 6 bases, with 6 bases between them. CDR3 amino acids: CASSVDYPGELFF. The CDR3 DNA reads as TGTGCCAGCAGCGTAGACTATCCCGGGGAGCTGTTTTTT.

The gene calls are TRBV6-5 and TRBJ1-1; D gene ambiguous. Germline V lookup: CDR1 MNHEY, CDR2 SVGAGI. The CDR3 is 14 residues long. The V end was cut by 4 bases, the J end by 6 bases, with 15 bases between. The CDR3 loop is CASSSAEVWAEAFF. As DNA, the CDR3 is TGTGCCAGCAGTTCTGCGGAAGTTTGGGCTGAAGCTTTCTTT.

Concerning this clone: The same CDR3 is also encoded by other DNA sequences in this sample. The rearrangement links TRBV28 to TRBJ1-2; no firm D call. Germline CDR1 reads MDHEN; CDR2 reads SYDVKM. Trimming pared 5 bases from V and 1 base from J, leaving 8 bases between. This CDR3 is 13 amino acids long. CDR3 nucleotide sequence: TGTGCCAGCAGTCTGGACGGTAACTATGGCTACACCTTC. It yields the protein CASSLDGNYGYTF.

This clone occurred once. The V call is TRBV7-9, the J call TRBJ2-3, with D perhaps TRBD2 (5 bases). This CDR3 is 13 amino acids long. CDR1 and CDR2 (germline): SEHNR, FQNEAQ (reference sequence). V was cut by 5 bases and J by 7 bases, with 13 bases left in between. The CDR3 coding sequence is TGTGCCAGCAGCATGGCGGGTGCGAATACGCAGTATTTT. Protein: CASSMAGANTQYF.

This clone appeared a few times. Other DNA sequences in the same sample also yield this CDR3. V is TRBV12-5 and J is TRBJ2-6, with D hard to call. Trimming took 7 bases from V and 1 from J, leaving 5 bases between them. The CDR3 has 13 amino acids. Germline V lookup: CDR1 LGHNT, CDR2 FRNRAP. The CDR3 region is CASALSGANVLTF. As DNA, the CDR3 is TGTGCTAGTGCCCTATCTGGGGCCAACGTCCTGACTTTC.

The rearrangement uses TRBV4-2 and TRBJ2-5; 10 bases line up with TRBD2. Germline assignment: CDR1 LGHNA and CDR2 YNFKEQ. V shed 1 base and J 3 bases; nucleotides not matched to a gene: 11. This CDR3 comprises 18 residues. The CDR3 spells CASSQVLQLAGNKETQYF. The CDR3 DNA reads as TGTGCCAGCAGCCAAGTTTTACAACTAGCGGGGAACAAAGAGACCCAGTACTTC.

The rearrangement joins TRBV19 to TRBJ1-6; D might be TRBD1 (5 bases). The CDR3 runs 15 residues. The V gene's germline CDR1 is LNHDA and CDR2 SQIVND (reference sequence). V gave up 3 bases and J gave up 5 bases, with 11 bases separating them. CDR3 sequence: CASSIGDRDNSPLHF. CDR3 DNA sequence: TGTGCCAGTAGTATCGGGGACCGGGATAATTCACCCCTCCACTTT.

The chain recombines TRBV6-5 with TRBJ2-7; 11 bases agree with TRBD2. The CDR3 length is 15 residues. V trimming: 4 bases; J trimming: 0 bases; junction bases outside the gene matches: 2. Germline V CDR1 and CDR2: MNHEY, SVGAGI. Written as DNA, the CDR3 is TGTGCCAGCAGTTTCACTAGCGGGAGCTCCTACGAGCAGTACTTC. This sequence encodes CASSFTSGSSYEQYF.